This is a list of T cell receptor beta chains from one sample in a study of identical twins. TCRdb used MiXCR to reprocess the 5' RACE reads, holding one entry per CDR3 protein. The sample has roughly 1,500,000 distinct CDR3 sequences; more than 30% are singletons. Specimen: cord blood. Every receptor here comes from a newborn girl in good health. CDR3s include the opening cysteine and the closing phenylalanine or tryptophan. D genes are given only for firm matches. Size values are once, few and many counts, or a class for expanded clones, and some rows have none.

>TRBD1|TRBJ1-2|.|TRBV7-6
TGTGCCAGCAGCTTATCGGCCAACAGGGGCGATGGCTACACCTTC
CASSLSANRGDGYTF
>.|TRBJ2-7|.|TRBV6-5
TGTGCCAGCAGGGGACGGAACTCCTACGAGCAGTACTTC
CASRGRNSYEQYF
>.|TRBJ1-6|few|TRBV27
TGTGCCAGCGGGAGACAGGCCTATAATTCACCCCTCCACTTT
CASGRQAYNSPLHF
>.|TRBJ1-4|few|TRBV4-1
TGCGCCAGCAGCCAAGGGGACGAAACTAATGAAAAACTGTTTTTT
CASSQGDETNEKLFF
>.|TRBJ2-3|few|TRBV5-1
TGCGCCAGCAGCTTTACTGAGGGCACAGATACGCAGTATTTT
CASSFTEGTDTQYF
>TRBD2|TRBJ2-2|.|TRBV10-3
TGTGCCATCAGTGGACTAGCTTACCCGACCGGGGAGCTGTTTTTT
CAISGLAYPTGELFF
>TRBD1|TRBJ1-1|.|TRBV20-1
TGCAGTGCTAGGGACTACGACAGGGAGGTTGAAGCTTTCTTT
CSARDYDREVEAFF
>TRBD1|TRBJ1-2|many|TRBV6-5
TGTGCCAGCAGGAAAAATGGGGACAGGACCTATGGCTACACCTTC
CASRKNGDRTYGYTF
>.|TRBJ1-2|.|TRBV5-1
TGCGCCAGCAGCTTGTGTAGCGTGTTGGGGATTGACTACACCTTC
CASSLCSVLGIDYTF
>.|TRBJ1-1|few|TRBV7-9
TGTGCCAGCAGCTTAGAGGGTCGGACGGCTGAAGCTTTCTTT
CASSLEGRTAEAFF
>.|TRBJ1-4|.|TRBV7-2
TGTGCCAGCAGCTTTAGGGCGGGGGGAGAAAAACTGTTTTTT
CASSFRAGGEKLFF
>TRBD2|TRBJ2-7|.|TRBV7-6
TGTGCCAGCAGCTTAGAGTTAGCGGGGGGTTCCGCCTACGAGCAGTACTTC
CASSLELAGGSAYEQYF
>TRBD2|TRBJ2-1|.|TRBV25-1
TGTGCCAGCAGTAGAGGACTAGAGGTCGGTGAGCAGTTCTTC
CASSRGLEVGEQFF
>.|TRBJ2-3|.|TRBV12-3/TRBV12-4
TGTGCCAGCAGGCCGTATCGGGGAATCACAGATACGCAGTATTTT
CASRPYRGITDTQYF
>TRBD1|TRBJ1-1|.|TRBV6-1
TGTGCCAGCAGTGGACAGGGGGCGGGGAACACTGAAGCTTTCTTT
CASSGQGAGNTEAFF
>.|TRBJ2-5|.|TRBV5-1
TGCGCCAGCCTTGGATCCTACAATGAGCAGTACTTC
CASLGSYNEQYF
>.|TRBJ1-2|.|TRBV11-2
TGTGCCAGCATCTTAGGACCGTCCGGCGGCACCTTC
CASILGPSGGTF
>.|TRBJ1-3|.|TRBV6-1
TGTGCCAGCAGCGCACAGGGTCCCTCTGGAAACACCATATATTTT
CASSAQGPSGNTIYF
>.|TRBJ2-2|.|TRBV29-1
TGCAGCGTCGACAGCGGCAACACCGGGGAGCTGTTTTTT
CSVDSGNTGELFF
>TRBD2|TRBJ2-1|.|TRBV7-2
TGTGCCAGCAGCTTAGTATTATTCCAGCGGGACCTCAATGAGCAGTTCTTC
CASSLVLFQRDLNEQFF
>.|TRBJ2-5|.|TRBV12-3/TRBV12-4
TGTGCCGGCAGTTTACAGGGAAATGAGCAGTACTTC
CAGSLQGNEQYF
>.|TRBJ1-6|few|TRBV25-1
TGTGCCAGCAGCTCATGGACCGCCGGGGGCTCACCCCTCCACTTT
CASSSWTAGGSPLHF
>.|TRBJ1-5|.|TRBV20-1
TGCAGTGCTAGAGATGGTTTAAGACAGCAAAGGATTAAAGGCAATCAGCCCCAGCATTTT
CSARDGLRQQRIKGNQPQHF
>.|TRBJ2-6|few|TRBV20-1
TGCAGTGCTAGAAAACAGCCCTCTGGGGCCAACGTCCTGACTTTC
CSARKQPSGANVLTF
>.|TRBJ2-5|.|TRBV24-1
TGTGCCACCAGTGAACCACAGGGCCAAGAGACCCAGTACTTC
CATSEPQGQETQYF
>.|TRBJ1-4|few|TRBV20-1
TGCAGTGCTAGCCCTCCCAGGGGATCTAATGAAAAACTGTTTTTT
CSASPPRGSNEKLFF
>TRBD1|TRBJ2-3|.|TRBV14
TGTGCCAGCAGCCAGCCCGGGACAGCTAGCACAGATACGCAGTATTTT
CASSQPGTASTDTQYF
>.|TRBJ2-7|many|TRBV18
TGTGCCAGCTCACCTCAGGGGTACTACGAGCAGTACTTC
CASSPQGYYEQYF
>TRBD2|TRBJ2-7|few|TRBV4-2
TGTGCCAGCAGCCAAGGCGCGGGAGACCTCTCCTACGAGCAGTACTTC
CASSQGAGDLSYEQYF
>TRBD2|TRBJ2-1|.|TRBV20-1
TGCAGTGCTAGAGAAAGCGGCGGGAGTCTCTCGGTTGGTGAGCAGTTCTTC
CSARESGGSLSVGEQFF
>.|TRBJ1-2|many|TRBV5-4
TGTGCCAGCAGCTTGGCCCAGGTCTATGGCTACACCTTC
CASSLAQVYGYTF
>.|TRBJ1-4|.|TRBV7-9
TGTGCCAGCAGCCCAGGGAGGGCAGTTAGTGAAAAACTGTTTTTT
CASSPGRAVSEKLFF
>.|TRBJ2-4|.|TRBV7-2
TGTGCCAGCAGCTTAGACCCTCCGACTAGTCGGCGGGCCAAAAACACTCAGTACTTC
CASSLDPPTSRRAKNTQYF
>.|TRBJ1-4|many|TRBV4-2
TGTGCCAGCGGAACAGGGTGGGCTAATGAAAAACTGTTTTTT
CASGTGWANEKLFF
>TRBD2|TRBJ2-3|few|TRBV7-2
TGTGCCAGCAGTCTAGCCGGGACTAGCGCCAATACGCAGTATTTT
CASSLAGTSANTQYF
>.|TRBJ1-2|few|TRBV20-1
TGCAGTGCTAGCAAGGGGAATAACTATGGCTACACCTTC
CSASKGNNYGYTF
>TRBD2|TRBJ2-1|.|TRBV3-1
TGTGCCAGCAGTGGACTAGCGGGGAGGAGCTCCTACAATGAGCAGTTCTTC
CASSGLAGRSSYNEQFF
>.|TRBJ2-3|.|TRBV25-1
TGTGCCAGCAGTGAAACAAAGTCTCCGGGACACAGCACAGATACGCAGTATTTT
CASSETKSPGHSTDTQYF
>TRBD1|TRBJ1-6|few|TRBV9
TGTGCCAGCAGCTCCCGGACAGGGGACCTGAGGTCACCCCTCCACTTT
CASSSRTGDLRSPLHF
>TRBD1|TRBJ1-2|few|TRBV9
TGTGCCAGCAGCACCCCGGGACAGGGCCGGTACACCTTC
CASSTPGQGRYTF
>.|TRBJ2-7|few|TRBV7-2
TGTGCCAGCAGCGTCCGGACGTCCAGCTCCTACGAGCAGTACTTC
CASSVRTSSSYEQYF
>TRBD1|TRBJ1-2|few|TRBV4-1
TGCGCCAGCAGCCAAGAATCGGACAGGATTAACTATGGCTACACCTTC
CASSQESDRINYGYTF
>TRBD2|TRBJ2-3|.|TRBV5-1
TGCGCCAGCAGCGCTAGCGGGAGTTATACGCAGTATTTT
CASSASGSYTQYF
>.|TRBJ1-1|.|TRBV7-4
TGTGCCAGCAGCTACGGTTTGGGCAATCCCACTGAAGCTTTCTTT
CASSYGLGNPTEAFF
>TRBD2|TRBJ2-7|.|TRBV6-1
TGTGCCAGCAGTGAAACCACGGGAGGCCCCTACGAGCAGTACTTC
CASSETTGGPYEQYF
>TRBD2|TRBJ2-2|.|TRBV3-1
TGTGCCAGCAGCCAAGGCGGGCGACTAGCCTCCGGGGAGCTGTTTTTT
CASSQGGRLASGELFF
>.|TRBJ1-1|many|TRBV5-1
TGCGCCAGCAGCTTGGGTCCGGGTGGGAACACTGAAGCTTTCTTT
CASSLGPGGNTEAFF
>.|TRBJ1-2|many|TRBV11-2
TGTGCCAGCACCGCTGGTATGCTTTATGGCTACACCTTC
CASTAGMLYGYTF
>.|TRBJ1-4|few|TRBV29-1
TGCAGCGCCCTCGGACCTGGACTGTTTTTT
CSALGPGLFF